Below are 18 T cell receptor beta chains sequenced from a single sample in a study of graft-versus-host responses after intestinal transplantation. Clones were sequenced by immunoSEQ multiplex PCR, and TCRdb holds only the in-frame ones, with some missing. The sample consists of some 77,000 clones, over 80% of them appearing once. The sequencing here drew on PBMCs, taken 98 days after intestinal transplantation. All receptors derive from a human patient who received an intestinal transplant, so some T cells may come from the graft donor.

V gene TRBV7-3 combines with J gene TRBJ2-3, with D unclear. Germline assignment: CDR1 SGHTA and CDR2 FQGTGA. The CDR3 sequence is 15 residues long. V was pared by 1 base and J by 0 bases, with 8 bases between. CDR3 amino acids: CASSLKADSTDTQYF. As DNA, the CDR3 is TGTGCCAGCAGCTTAAAGGCTGATAGCACAGATACGCAGTATTTT. Full variable domain (remainder filled in from reference TRBV7-3 and TRBJ2-3): GAGVSQTPSNKVTEKGKYVELRCDPISGHTALYWYRQSLGQGPEFLIYFQGTGAADDSGLPNDRFFAVRPEGSVSTLKIQRTERGDSAVYLCASSLKADSTDTQYFGPGTRLTVL.

The CDR3 sequence is CASSSWTSGDQETQYF. CDR3 sequence (DNA): TGTGCCAGCAGCTCCTGGACTAGCGGGGACCAAGAGACCCAGTACTTC. The chain links TRBV7-6 to TRBJ2-5, with TRBD2 matching over 12 bases. The CDR3 spans 16 residues. Trimming took 4 bases from V and 0 from J; bases not matched to a gene: 3. CDR1 is SGHVS and CDR2 is FNYEAQ in the germline V gene.

The chain is built from TRBV2 and TRBJ2-7; D may be TRBD1 (6 bases). There are 12 residues in the CDR3. Germline V gives CDR1 SNHLY, CDR2 FYNNEI. With 11 bases removed from V and 1 base from J, the gap between germline ends came to 12 bases. The CDR3 DNA follows: TGTGCCGGGGGCGCCCTTTCCTACGAGCAGTACTTC. This encodes CAGGALSYEQYF.

V usage is TRBV6-5 and J usage is TRBJ1-1; perhaps TRBD1 as D (5 bases). CDR1 is MNHEY, CDR2 SVGAGI, per germline. With 0 bases removed from V and 7 bases from J, the gap between germline ends came to 12 bases. This CDR3 comprises 14 residues. The CDR3 reads CASSYSKGTFEAFF. CDR3 DNA sequence: TGTGCCAGCAGTTACTCGAAAGGGACTTTTGAAGCTTTCTTT.

The chain carries TRBV5-4 and TRBJ2-1; 13 bases match TRBD2. CDR1 and CDR2 from the germline V gene are SGHNT and YYREEE (reference sequence). This CDR3 has 15 amino acids. V lost 0 bases to trimming and J lost 6 bases; unmatched junction nucleotides: 0. The CDR3 loop reads CASSLGLAGGNEQFF. In nucleotides, the CDR3 is TGTGCCAGCAGCTTGGGACTAGCGGGAGGCAATGAGCAGTTCTTC.

This sequence joins TRBV10-3 and TRBJ1-1; D may be TRBD1 (6 bases). V shed 3 bases and J shed 8 bases, with 10 bases lying between them. The CDR3 is 12 residues long. CDR1 and CDR2 (germline): ENHRY, SYGVKD. The DNA of the CDR3 is TGTGCCATCAGTGACCGGGGGCCCGAAGCTTTCTTT. This sequence encodes CAISDRGPEAFF.

The CDR3 is CASSINEGTRDTQYF. DNA for the CDR3: TGTGCCAGTAGTATAAACGAGGGAACCAGAGATACGCAGTATTTT. This chain joins TRBV19 and TRBJ2-3; tentatively, D is TRBD2 (5 bases). This CDR3 spans 15 amino acids. V lost 2 bases, J lost 5 bases, and 14 bases lay in between. CDR1 is LNHDA, CDR2 SQIVND, per germline (reference sequence).

This chain connects TRBV28 to TRBJ2-3; D ambiguous. CDR1 and CDR2 (germline): MDHEN, SYDVKM. Trimming removed 4 bases at V and 4 bases at J, with 15 bases between. This CDR3 spans 15 amino acids. Here the CDR3 reads CASSSRQGPPDTQYF. In nucleotides, the CDR3 is TGTGCCAGCAGTTCCCGACAAGGCCCCCCAGATACGCAGTATTTT.

This clone has just one count. The chain recombines TRBV6-1 with TRBJ2-5; no clear D. The V end lost 3 bases, the J end lost 7 bases, and 12 bases lay between the germline ends. Germline CDR1 is MNHNS and CDR2 is SASEGT. The CDR3 loop spans 13 amino acids. The CDR3 is CASSEGKIGTQYF. The CDR3 DNA sequence: TGTGCCAGCAGTGAGGGAAAAATAGGGACCCAGTACTTC.

V is TRBV2 and J is TRBJ2-3, with 8 bases identical to TRBD1. In germline, CDR1 is SNHLY, CDR2 FYNNEI. With V trimmed by 3 bases and J by 5 bases, 13 bases remained unmatched. The CDR3 covers 17 residues. CDR3 protein: CASSDPQGAALEDTQYF. CDR3 nucleotide sequence: TGTGCCAGCAGTGACCCTCAGGGGGCCGCCTTGGAAGATACGCAGTATTTT.

The chain joins TRBV19 to TRBJ2-7; D unclear. Germline assignment: CDR1 LNHDA and CDR2 SQIVND (reference sequence). The ends were cut back, 1 base at V and 1 base at J, with 5 bases in the middle. This CDR3 is built from 13 residues. CDR3 nucleotide sequence: TGTGCCAGTAGTATAGCCAATTCCTACGAGCAGTACTTC. Encoded protein: CASSIANSYEQYF.

The CDR3 loop reads CASSEAPNQRPAQHF. The CDR3 DNA reads TGTGCCAGCAGTGAAGCGCCGAATCAAAGACCCGCCCAGCATTTT. The rearrangement joins TRBV2 to TRBJ1-5, with D hard to call. CDR1 and CDR2 (germline): SNHLY, FYNNEI. This CDR3 is 15 amino acids long. The V end was cut by 0 bases, the J end by 11 bases, with 17 bases between. Supplemented by reference TRBV2 and TRBJ1-5, the full variable domain reads EPEVTQTPSHQVTQMGQEVILRCVPISNHLYFYWYRQILGQKVEFLVSFYNNEISEKSEIFDDQFSVERPDGSNFTLKIRSTKLEDSAMYFCASSEAPNQRPAQHFGDGTRLSIL.

The rearrangement uses TRBV13 and TRBJ1-5, with D perhaps TRBD1 (6 bases). The CDR3 totals 16 residues. V gave up 3 bases and J gave up 5 bases, with 17 bases separating them. Germline V gene sequence: CDR1 PRHDT, CDR2 FYEKMQ (reference sequence). Here the CDR3 DNA reads TGTGCCAGCAGCTTTACAGGCAGGGGAGGGGATCAGCCCCAGCATTTT. Protein sequence: CASSFTGRGGDQPQHF.

The rearrangement joins TRBV6-1 to TRBJ2-1; no firm D call. Germline-derived CDR1 and CDR2 are MNHNS and SASEGT. Trimming removed 6 bases from V and 1 base from J, with 7 bases in between. This CDR3 has 13 residues. CDR3 loop: CASSPRSYNEQFF. DNA for the CDR3: TGTGCCAGCAGCCCGCGGTCCTACAATGAGCAGTTCTTC.

The sample holds one count of this clone. This rearrangement joins TRBV27 to TRBJ1-3; the D is unclear. From germline, CDR1 is MNHEY and CDR2 SMNVEV (reference sequence). The CDR3 length is 13 residues. Between the trimmed V and J ends, which lost 3 bases and 2 bases, there was a span of 5 bases. The CDR3 region has the DNA TGTGCCAGCAGTTTTCAACCTGGAAACACCATATATTTT. Encoded protein: CASSFQPGNTIYF.

In this sample, this clone turned up once. The rearrangement joins TRBV6-5 to TRBJ1-5; tentative D call: TRBD1 (6 bases). The V end was cut by 5 bases, the J end by 7 bases, with 12 bases between. The CDR3 has 13 residues. Germline CDR1 is MNHEY and CDR2 is SVGAGI. CDR3 sequence (DNA): TGTGCCAGCAGTGAAGCGGGGGGCCAGCCCCAGCATTTT. It encodes CASSEAGGQPQHF.

This clone appeared once. The chain's CDR3 is CASSEVTGIAQETQYF. The CDR3 coding sequence is TGTGCCAGCAGTGAAGTCACCGGGATCGCACAAGAGACCCAGTACTTC. V is TRBV6-1 and J is TRBJ2-5; TRBD2 might be the D (5 bases). V gave up 1 base and J gave up 2 bases, with 14 bases separating them. The CDR3 consists of 16 residues. Per the germline V gene, CDR1 is MNHNS and CDR2 is SASEGT.

The chain employs TRBV12-5 and TRBJ1-2, with 9 bases that match TRBD1. The V segment lost 4 bases and the J segment 5 bases; nucleotides outside the gene matches: 5. CDR3 length equals 14 residues. Germline loops: CDR1 LGHNT, CDR2 FRNRAP. The CDR3 is CASGYPDRGYGYTF. Here the CDR3 DNA reads TGTGCTAGTGGTTACCCCGACAGGGGGTATGGCTACACCTTC.